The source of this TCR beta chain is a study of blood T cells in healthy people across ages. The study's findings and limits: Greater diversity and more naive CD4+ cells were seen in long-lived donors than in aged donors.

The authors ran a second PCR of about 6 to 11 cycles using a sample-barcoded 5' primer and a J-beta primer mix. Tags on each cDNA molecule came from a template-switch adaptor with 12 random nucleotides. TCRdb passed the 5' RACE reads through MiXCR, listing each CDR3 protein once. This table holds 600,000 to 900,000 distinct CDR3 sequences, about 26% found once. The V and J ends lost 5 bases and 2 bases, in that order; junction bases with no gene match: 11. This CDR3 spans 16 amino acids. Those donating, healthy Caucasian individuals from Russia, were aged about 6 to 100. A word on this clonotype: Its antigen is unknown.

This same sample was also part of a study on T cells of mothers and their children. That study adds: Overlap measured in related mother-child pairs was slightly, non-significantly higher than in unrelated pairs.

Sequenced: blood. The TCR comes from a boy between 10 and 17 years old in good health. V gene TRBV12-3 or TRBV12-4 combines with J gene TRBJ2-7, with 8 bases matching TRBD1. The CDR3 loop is CASSPGTGRATYEQYF. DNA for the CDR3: TGTGCCAGCAGTCCGGGGACAGGACGGGCGACCTACGAGCAGTACTTC.